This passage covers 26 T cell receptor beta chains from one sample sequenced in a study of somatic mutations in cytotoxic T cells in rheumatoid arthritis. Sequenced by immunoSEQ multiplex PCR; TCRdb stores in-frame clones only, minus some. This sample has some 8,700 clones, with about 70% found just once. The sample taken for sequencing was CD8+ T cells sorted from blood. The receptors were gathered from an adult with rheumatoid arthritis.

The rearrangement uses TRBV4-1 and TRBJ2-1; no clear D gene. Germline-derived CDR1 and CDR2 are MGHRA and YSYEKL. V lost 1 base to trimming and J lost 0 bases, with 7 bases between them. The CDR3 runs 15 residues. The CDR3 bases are TGCGCCAGCAGCCAAGGGCCGGACTCCTACAATGAGCAGTTCTTC. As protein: CASSQGPDSYNEQFF.

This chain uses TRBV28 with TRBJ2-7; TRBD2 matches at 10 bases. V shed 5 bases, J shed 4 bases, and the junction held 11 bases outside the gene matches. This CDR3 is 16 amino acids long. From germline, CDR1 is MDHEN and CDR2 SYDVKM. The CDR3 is CASSRLAGRTGYEQYF. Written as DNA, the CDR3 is TGTGCCAGCAGTAGACTAGCGGGCCGGACCGGGTACGAGCAGTACTTC.

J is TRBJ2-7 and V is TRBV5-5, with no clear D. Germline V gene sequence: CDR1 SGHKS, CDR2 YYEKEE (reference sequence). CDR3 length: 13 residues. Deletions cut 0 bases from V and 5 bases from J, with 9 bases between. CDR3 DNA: TGTGCCAGCAGCTTGGGGCCCCGGGACGAGCAGTACTTC. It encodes CASSLGPRDEQYF.

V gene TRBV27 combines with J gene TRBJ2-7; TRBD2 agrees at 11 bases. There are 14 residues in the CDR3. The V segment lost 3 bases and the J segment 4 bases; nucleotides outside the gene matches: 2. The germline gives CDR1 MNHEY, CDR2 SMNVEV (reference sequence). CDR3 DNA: TGTGCCAGCAGTTTGACTAGCGGGGAATACGAGCAGTACTTC. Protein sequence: CASSLTSGEYEQYF.

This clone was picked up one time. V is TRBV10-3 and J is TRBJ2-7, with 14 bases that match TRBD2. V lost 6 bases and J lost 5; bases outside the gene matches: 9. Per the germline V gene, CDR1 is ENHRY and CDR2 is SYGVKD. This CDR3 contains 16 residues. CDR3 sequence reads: CAIRGLAGASGDEQYF. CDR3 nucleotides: TGTGCCATCAGGGGACTAGCGGGGGCCTCCGGCGACGAGCAGTACTTC.

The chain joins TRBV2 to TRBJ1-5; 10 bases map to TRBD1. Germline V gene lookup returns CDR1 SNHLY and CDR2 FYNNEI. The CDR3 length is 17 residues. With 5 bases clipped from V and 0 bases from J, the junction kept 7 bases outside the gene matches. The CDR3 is CASSRGTGAYSNQPQHF. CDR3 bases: TGTGCCAGCAGTCGCGGGACAGGGGCTTATAGCAATCAGCCCCAGCATTTT.

CDR3 amino acids: CSVERWDRGATNYGYTF. The CDR3 DNA reads TGCAGCGTTGAGCGATGGGACAGGGGCGCTACCAACTATGGCTACACCTTC. The chain links TRBV29-1 to TRBJ1-2; 10 bases fit TRBD1. V shed 3 bases and J 2 bases; nucleotides not matched to a gene: 12. Germline lookup yields CDR1 SQVTM and CDR2 ANQGSEA. CDR3 size: 17 residues.

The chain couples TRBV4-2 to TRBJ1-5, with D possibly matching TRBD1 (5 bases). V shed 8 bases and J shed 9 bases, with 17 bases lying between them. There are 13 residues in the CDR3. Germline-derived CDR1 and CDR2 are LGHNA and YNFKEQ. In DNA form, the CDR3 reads TGTGCCAGCGGCCCTGAGGGGCAGGCGCCCCAGCATTTT. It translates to CASGPEGQAPQHF.

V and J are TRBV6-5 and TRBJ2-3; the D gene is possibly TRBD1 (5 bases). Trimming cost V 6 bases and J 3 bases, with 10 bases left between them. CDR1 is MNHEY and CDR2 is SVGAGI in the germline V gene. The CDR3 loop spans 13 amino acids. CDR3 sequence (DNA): TGTGCCAGCAGCCGACAGCCTACAGATACGCAGTATTTT. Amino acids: CASSRQPTDTQYF.

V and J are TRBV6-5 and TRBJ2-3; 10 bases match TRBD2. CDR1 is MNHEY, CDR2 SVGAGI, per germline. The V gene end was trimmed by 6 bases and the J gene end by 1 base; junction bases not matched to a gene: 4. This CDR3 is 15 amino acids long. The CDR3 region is CASSTSGDGTDTQYF. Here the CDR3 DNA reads TGTGCCAGCAGCACTAGCGGGGACGGCACAGATACGCAGTATTTT.

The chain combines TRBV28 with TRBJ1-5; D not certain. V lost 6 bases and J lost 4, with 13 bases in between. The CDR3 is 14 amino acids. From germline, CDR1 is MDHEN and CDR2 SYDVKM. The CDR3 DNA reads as TGTGCCAGCAGCTACGGGTCTGCAAATCAGCCCCAGCATTTT. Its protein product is CASSYGSANQPQHF.

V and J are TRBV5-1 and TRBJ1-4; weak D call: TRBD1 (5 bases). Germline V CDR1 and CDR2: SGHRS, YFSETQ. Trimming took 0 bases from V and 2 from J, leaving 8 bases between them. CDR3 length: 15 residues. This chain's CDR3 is CASSLAGGTNEKLFF. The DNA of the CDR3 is TGCGCCAGCAGCTTGGCCGGGGGGACTAATGAAAAACTGTTTTTT.

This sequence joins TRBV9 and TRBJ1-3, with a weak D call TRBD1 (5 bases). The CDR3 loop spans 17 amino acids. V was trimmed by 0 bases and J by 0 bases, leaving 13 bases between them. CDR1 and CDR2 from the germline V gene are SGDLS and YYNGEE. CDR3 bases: TGTGCCAGCAGCGTAGAGGGGAGGGGATCCTCTGGAAACACCATATATTTT. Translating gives CASSVEGRGSSGNTIYF.

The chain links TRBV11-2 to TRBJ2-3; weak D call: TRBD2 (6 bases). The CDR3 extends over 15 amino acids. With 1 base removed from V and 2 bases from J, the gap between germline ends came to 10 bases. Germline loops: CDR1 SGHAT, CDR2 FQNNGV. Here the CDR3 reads CASSLAAGSTDTQYF. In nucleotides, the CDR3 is TGTGCCAGCAGCTTAGCTGCGGGATCCACAGATACGCAGTATTTT.

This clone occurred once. CDR3 residues: CASSIGGQNEQFF. Here the CDR3 DNA reads TGTGCCAGTAGTATCGGGGGACAAAATGAGCAGTTCTTC. This chain connects TRBV19 to TRBJ2-1; the D gene could be TRBD1 or TRBD2 (6 bases each). The CDR3 has 13 amino acids. CDR1 is LNHDA and CDR2 is SQIVND in the germline V gene (reference sequence). Trimming shortened V by 3 bases and J by 7 bases, and 10 bases separated the two germline ends.

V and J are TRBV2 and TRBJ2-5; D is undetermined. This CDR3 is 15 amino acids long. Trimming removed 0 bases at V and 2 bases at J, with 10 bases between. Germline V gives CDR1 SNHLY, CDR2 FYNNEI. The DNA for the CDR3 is TGTGCCAGCAGTGAAGCTGAGAGCGCTCAAGAGACCCAGTACTTC. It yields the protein CASSEAESAQETQYF.

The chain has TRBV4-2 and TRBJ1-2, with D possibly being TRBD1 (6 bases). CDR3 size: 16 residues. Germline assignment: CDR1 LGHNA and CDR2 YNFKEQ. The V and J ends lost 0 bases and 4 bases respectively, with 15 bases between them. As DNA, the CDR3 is TGTGCCAGCAGCCAAGATAGTGACAGGAACTTCTATGGCTACACCTTC. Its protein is CASSQDSDRNFYGYTF.

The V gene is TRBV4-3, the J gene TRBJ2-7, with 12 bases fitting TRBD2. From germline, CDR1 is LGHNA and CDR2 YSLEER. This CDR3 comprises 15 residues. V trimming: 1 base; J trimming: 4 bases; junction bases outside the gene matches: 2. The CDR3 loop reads CASSQVTSGSYEQYF. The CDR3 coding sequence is TGCGCCAGCAGCCAAGTGACTAGCGGGAGTTACGAGCAGTACTTC.

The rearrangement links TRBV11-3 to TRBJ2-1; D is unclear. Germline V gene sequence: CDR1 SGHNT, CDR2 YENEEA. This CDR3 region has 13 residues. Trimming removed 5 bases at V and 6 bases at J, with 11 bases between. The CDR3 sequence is CASSPYASNEQFF. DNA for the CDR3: TGTGCCAGCAGCCCTTACGCCAGCAATGAGCAGTTCTTC.

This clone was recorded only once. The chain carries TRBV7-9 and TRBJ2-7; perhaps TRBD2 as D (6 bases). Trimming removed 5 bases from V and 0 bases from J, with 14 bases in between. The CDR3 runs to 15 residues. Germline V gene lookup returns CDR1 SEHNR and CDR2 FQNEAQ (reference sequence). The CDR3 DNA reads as TGTGCCAGCAGCCCTGGCGAGACTAGCTCCTACGAGCAGTACTTC. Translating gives CASSPGETSSYEQYF.

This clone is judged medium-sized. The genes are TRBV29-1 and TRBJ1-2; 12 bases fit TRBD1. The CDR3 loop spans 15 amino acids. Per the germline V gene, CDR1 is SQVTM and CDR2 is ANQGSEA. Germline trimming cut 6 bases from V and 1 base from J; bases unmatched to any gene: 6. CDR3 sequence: CSVGTGGDLNYGYTF. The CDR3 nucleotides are TGCAGCGTCGGGACAGGGGGCGATCTTAACTATGGCTACACCTTC. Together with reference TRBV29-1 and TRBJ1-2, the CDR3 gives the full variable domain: SAVISQKPSRDICQRGTSLTIQCQVDSQVTMMFWYRQQPGQSLTLIATANQGSEATYESGFVIDKFPISRPNLTFSTLTVSNMSPEDSSIYLCSVGTGGDLNYGYTFGSGTRLTVV.

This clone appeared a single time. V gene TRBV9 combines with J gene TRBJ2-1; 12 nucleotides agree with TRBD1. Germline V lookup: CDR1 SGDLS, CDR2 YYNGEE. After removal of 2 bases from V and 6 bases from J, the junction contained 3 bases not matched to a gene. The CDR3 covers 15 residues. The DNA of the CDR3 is TGTGCCAGCAGCGTGGGGACAGGGGGCGGCAATGAGCAGTTCTTC. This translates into CASSVGTGGGNEQFF.

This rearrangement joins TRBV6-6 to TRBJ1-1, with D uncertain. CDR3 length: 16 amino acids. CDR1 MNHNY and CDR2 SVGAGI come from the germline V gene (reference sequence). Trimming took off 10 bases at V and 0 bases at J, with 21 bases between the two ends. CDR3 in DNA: TGTGCCATCAGCCTCCGAAGGGTAGCTATGAACACTGAAGCTTTCTTT. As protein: CAISLRRVAMNTEAFF.

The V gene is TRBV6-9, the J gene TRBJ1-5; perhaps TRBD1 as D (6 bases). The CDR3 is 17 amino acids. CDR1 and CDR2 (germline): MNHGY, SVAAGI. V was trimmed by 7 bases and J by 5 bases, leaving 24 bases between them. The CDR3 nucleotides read TGTGCCAGCACCTCAATGGGGGGGGGAGGGGGAGATCAGCCCCAGCATTTT. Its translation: CASTSMGGGGGDQPQHF.

CDR3 bases: TGTGCCAGCAGCTCAACCACAGGGGTGACTTACGAGCAGTACTTC. The encoded protein is CASSSTTGVTYEQYF. This chain uses TRBV5-4 with TRBJ2-7; 7 nucleotides agree with TRBD1. Trimming removed 3 bases from V and 4 bases from J; junction bases left unmatched: 10. CDR1 is SGHNT, CDR2 YYREEE, per germline (reference sequence). CDR3 length equals 15 residues.

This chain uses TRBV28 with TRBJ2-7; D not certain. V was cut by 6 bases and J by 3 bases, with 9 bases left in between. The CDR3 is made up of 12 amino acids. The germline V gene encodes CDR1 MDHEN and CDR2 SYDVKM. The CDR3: CASSLVVYEQYF. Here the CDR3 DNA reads TGTGCCAGCAGCCTCGTAGTCTACGAGCAGTACTTC.